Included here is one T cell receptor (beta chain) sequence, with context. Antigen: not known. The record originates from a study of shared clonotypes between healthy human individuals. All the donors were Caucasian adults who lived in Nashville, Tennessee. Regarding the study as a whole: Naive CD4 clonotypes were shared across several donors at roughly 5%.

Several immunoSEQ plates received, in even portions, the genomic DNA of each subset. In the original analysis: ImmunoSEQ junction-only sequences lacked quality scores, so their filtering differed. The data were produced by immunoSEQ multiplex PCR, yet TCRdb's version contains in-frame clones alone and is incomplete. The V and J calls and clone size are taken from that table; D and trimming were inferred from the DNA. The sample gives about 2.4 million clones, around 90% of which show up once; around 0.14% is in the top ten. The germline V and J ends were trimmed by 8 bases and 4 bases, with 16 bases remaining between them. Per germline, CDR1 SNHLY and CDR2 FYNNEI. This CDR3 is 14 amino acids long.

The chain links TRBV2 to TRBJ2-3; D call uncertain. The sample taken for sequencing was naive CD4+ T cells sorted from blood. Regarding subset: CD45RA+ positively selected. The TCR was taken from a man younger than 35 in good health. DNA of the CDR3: TGTGCCAGCGGGGTCACTTACGCTTCAGATACGCAGTATTTT. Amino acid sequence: CASGVTYASDTQYF. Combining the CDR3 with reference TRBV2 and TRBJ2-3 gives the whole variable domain EPEVTQTPSHQVTQMGQEVILRCVPISNHLYFYWYRQILGQKVEFLVSFYNNEISEKSEIFDDQFSVERPDGSNFTLKIRSTKLEDSAMYFCASGVTYASDTQYFGPGTRLTVL.